This TCR beta chain was recorded in a study of T cell changes during pregnancy in multiple sclerosis. TCRdb keeps only in-frame clones here, not all; method: immunoSEQ multiplex PCR. Altogether about 40,000 clones are present, 94% being singletons, with the ten largest covering more than 0.35%. CDR1 and CDR2 from the germline V gene are SGHNT and YYREEE (reference sequence). Trimming pared 0 bases from V and 3 bases from J, leaving 11 bases between. The CDR3 is made up of 15 amino acids. This clone occurred once. This sequence joins TRBV5-4 and TRBJ2-3, with D possibly matching TRBD1 (6 bases). The input for sequencing was CD4+ T cells from peripheral blood mononuclear cells, taken after pregnancy. This receptor was identified in a female donor with multiple sclerosis, enrolled in a pregnancy study. The CDR3 DNA reads as TGTGCCAGCAGCTTGGCTGGCAGGGGAACAGATACGCAGTATTTT. Its translation is CASSLAGRGTDTQYF.